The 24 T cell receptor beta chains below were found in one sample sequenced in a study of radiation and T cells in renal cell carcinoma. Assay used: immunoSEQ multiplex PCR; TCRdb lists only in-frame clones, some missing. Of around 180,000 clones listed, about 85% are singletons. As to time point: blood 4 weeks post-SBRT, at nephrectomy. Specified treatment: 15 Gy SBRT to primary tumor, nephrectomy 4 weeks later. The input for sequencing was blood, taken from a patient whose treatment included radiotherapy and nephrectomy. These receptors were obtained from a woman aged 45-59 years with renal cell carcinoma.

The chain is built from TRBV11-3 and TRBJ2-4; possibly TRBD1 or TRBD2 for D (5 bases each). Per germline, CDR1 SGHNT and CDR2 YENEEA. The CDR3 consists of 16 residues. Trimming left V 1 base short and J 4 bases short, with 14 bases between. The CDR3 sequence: CASSLVGAGIKNIQYF. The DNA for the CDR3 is TGTGCCAGCAGCTTAGTCGGGGCAGGAATTAAAAACATTCAGTACTTC. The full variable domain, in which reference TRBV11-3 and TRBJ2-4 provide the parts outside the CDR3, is EAGVVQSPRYKIIEKKQPVAFWCNPISGHNTLYWYLQNLGQGPELLIRYENEEAVDDSQLPKDRFSAERLKGVDSTLKIQPAELGDSAVYLCASSLVGAGIKNIQYFGAGTRLSVL.

The DNA for the CDR3 is TGCGCCAGCAGCGCGGCAGGGGGGCTCTACGAGCAGTACTTC. The encoded protein is CASSAAGGLYEQYF. J is TRBJ2-7 and V is TRBV5-1; the D gene is possibly TRBD1 (7 bases). Trimming pared 4 bases from V and 3 bases from J, leaving 14 bases between. Germline lookup yields CDR1 SGHRS and CDR2 YFSETQ. The CDR3 has 14 residues.

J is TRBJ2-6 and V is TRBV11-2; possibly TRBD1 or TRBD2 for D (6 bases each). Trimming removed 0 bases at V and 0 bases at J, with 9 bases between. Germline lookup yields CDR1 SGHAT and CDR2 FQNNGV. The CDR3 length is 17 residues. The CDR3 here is CASSLERGASGANVLTF. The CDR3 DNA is TGTGCCAGCAGCTTAGAGAGGGGGGCCTCTGGGGCCAACGTCCTGACTTTC.

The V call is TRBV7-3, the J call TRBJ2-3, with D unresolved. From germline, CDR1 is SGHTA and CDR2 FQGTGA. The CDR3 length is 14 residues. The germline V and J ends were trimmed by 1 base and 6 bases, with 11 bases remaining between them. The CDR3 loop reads CASSLSYSGDTQYF. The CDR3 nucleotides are TGTGCCAGCAGCTTAAGTTACTCCGGGGATACGCAGTATTTT.

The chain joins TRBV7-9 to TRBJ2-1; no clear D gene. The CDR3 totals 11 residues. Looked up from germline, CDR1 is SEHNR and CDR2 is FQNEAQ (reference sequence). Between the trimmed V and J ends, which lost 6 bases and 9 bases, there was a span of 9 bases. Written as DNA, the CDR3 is TGTGCCAGCAGTTACTCAGTTGAGCAGTTCTTC. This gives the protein CASSYSVEQFF.

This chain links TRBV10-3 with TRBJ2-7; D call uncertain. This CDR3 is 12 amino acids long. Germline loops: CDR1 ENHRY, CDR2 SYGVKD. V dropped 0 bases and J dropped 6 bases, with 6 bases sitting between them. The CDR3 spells CAISESSGEQYF. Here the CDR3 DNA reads TGTGCCATCAGTGAGTCAAGTGGCGAGCAGTACTTC.

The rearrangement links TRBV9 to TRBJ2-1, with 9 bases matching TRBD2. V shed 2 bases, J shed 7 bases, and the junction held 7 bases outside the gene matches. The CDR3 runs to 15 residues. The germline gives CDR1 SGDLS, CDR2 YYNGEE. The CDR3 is CASSVGGGAENEQFF. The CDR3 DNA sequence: TGTGCCAGCAGCGTCGGCGGGGGGGCCGAAAATGAGCAGTTCTTC. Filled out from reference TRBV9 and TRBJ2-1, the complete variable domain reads DSGVTQTPKHLITATGQRVTLRCSPRSGDLSVYWYQQSLDQGLQFLIQYYNGEERAKGNILERFSAQQFPDLHSELNLSSLELGDSALYFCASSVGGGAENEQFFGPGTRLTVL.

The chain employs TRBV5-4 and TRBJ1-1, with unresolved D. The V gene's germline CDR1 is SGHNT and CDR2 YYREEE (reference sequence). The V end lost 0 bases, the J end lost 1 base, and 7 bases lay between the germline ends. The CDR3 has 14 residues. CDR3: CASSLARQNTEAFF. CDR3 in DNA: TGTGCCAGCAGCTTGGCTCGACAGAACACTGAAGCTTTCTTT.

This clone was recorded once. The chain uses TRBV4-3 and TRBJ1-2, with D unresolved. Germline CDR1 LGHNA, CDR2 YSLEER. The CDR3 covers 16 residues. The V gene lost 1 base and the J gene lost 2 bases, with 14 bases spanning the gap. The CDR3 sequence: CASSQVVGRVNYGYTF. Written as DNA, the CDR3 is TGCGCCAGCAGCCAAGTGGTGGGGAGGGTGAACTATGGCTACACCTTC.

CDR3 sequence reads: CASMSDRVNTEAFF. Here the CDR3 DNA reads TGTGCCAGTATGAGCGACAGGGTCAACACTGAAGCTTTCTTT. V is TRBV19 and J is TRBJ1-1, with 7 bases fitting TRBD1. The junction had 7 bases not matched to a gene; V was cut back by 7 bases and J by 2 bases. CDR1 and CDR2 (germline): LNHDA, SQIVND (reference sequence). The CDR3 runs 14 residues.

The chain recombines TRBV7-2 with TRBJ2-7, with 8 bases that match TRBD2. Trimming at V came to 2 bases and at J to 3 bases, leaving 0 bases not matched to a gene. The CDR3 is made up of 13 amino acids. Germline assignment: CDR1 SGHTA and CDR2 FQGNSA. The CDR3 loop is CASSLLAGYEQYF. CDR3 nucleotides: TGTGCCAGCAGCTTACTAGCGGGCTACGAGCAGTACTTC. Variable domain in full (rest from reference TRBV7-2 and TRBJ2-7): GAGVSQSPSNKVTEKGKDVELRCDPISGHTALYWYRQSLGQGLEFLIYFQGNSAPDKSGLPSDRFSAERTGGSVSTLTIQRTQQEDSAVYLCASSLLAGYEQYFGPGTRLTVT.

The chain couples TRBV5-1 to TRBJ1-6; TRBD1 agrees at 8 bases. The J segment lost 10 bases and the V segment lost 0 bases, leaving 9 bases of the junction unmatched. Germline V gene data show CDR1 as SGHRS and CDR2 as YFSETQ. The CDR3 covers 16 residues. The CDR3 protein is CASSLVGTGVQSPLHF. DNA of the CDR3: TGCGCCAGCAGCTTGGTCGGGACAGGAGTCCAATCACCCCTCCACTTT. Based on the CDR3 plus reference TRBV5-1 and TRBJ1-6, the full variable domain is KAGVTQTPRYLIKTRGQQVTLSCSPISGHRSVSWYQQTPGQGLQFLFEYFSETQRNKGNFPGRFSGRQFSNSRSEMNVSTLELGDSALYLCASSLVGTGVQSPLHFGNGTRLTVT.

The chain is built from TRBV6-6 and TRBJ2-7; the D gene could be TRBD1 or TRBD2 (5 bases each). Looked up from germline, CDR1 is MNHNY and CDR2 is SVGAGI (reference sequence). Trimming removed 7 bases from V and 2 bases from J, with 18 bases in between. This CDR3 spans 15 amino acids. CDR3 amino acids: CASTPGPQGAYEQYF. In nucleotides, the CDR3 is TGTGCCAGCACACCGGGACCCCAAGGCGCCTACGAGCAGTACTTC.

CDR3 region: CASSQGRNTGELFF. The DNA of the CDR3 is TGCGCCAGCAGCCAAGGACGAAACACCGGGGAGCTGTTTTTT. The chain has TRBV4-3 and TRBJ2-2; D gene unclear. Germline V gene sequence: CDR1 LGHNA, CDR2 YSLEER. This CDR3 has 14 residues. V dropped 1 base and J dropped 2 bases, with 5 bases sitting between them.

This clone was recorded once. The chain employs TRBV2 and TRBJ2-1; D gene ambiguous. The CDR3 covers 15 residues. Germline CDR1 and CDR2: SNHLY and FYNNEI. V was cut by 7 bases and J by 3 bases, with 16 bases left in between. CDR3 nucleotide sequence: TGTGCCAGCACCTGGGCCGTGTCCTTCTACAATGAGCAGTTCTTC. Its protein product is CASTWAVSFYNEQFF. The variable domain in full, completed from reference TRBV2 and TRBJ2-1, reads EPEVTQTPSHQVTQMGQEVILRCVPISNHLYFYWYRQILGQKVEFLVSFYNNEISEKSEIFDDQFSVERPDGSNFTLKIRSTKLEDSAMYFCASTWAVSFYNEQFFGPGTRLTVL.

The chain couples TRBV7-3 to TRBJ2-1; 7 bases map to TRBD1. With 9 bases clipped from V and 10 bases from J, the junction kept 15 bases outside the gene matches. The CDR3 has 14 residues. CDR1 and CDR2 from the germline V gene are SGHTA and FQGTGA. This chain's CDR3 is CASAGLDRVGEQFF. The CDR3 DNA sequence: TGTGCCAGTGCAGGGCTTGACAGGGTAGGGGAGCAGTTCTTC. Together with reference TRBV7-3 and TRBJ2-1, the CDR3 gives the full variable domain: GAGVSQTPSNKVTEKGKYVELRCDPISGHTALYWYRQSLGQGPEFLIYFQGTGAADDSGLPNDRFFAVRPEGSVSTLKIQRTERGDSAVYLCASAGLDRVGEQFFGPGTRLTVL.

CDR3 protein: CTSSQDSSGGPYNEQFF. CDR3 coding DNA: TGCACCAGCAGCCAAGATAGTAGCGGGGGGCCGTACAATGAGCAGTTCTTC. The genes are TRBV1 and TRBJ2-1; the table calls TRBD2, which could not be checked here. TRBV1 represents a pseudogene. The CDR3 is 17 amino acids.

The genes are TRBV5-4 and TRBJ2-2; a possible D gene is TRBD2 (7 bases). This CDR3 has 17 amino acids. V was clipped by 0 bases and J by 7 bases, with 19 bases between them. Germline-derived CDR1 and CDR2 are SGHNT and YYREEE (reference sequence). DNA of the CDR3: TGTGCCAGCAGCTTGGCCGGGGGGCGCCCCCAGATCGGGGAGCTGTTTTTT. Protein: CASSLAGGRPQIGELFF. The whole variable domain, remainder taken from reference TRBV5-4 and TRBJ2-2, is ETGVTQSPTHLIKTRGQQVTLRCSSQSGHNTVSWYQQALGQGPQFIFQYYREEENGRGNFPPRFSGLQFPNYSSELNVNALELDDSALYLCASSLAGGRPQIGELFFGEGSRLTVL.

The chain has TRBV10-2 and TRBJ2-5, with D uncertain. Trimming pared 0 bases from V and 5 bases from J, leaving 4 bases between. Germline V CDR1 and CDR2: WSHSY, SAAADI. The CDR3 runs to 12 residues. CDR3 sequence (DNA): TGCGCCAGCAGTGAGTCAGGGGAGACCCAGTACTTC. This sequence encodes CASSESGETQYF.

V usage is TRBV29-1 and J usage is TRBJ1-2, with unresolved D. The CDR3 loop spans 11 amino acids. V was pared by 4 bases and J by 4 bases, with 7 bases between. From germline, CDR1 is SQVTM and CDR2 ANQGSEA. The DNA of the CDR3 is TGCAGCGTTGTCGAGGGCTATGGCTACACCTTC. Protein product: CSVVEGYGYTF. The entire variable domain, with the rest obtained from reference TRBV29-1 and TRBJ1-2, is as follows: SAVISQKPSRDICQRGTSLTIQCQVDSQVTMMFWYRQQPGQSLTLIATANQGSEATYESGFVIDKFPISRPNLTFSTLTVSNMSPEDSSIYLCSVVEGYGYTFGSGTRLTVV.

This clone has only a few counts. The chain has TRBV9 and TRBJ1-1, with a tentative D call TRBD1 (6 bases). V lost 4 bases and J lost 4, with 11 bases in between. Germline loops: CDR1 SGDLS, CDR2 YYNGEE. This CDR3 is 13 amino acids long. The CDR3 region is CASSSGQFTEAFF. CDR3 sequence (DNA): TGTGCCAGCAGCTCCGGACAGTTCACTGAAGCTTTCTTT.

CDR3 coding DNA: TGTGCCAGCAGCAGTTCCGATACGCAGTATTTT. Translation gives CASSSSDTQYF. V gene TRBV13 combines with J gene TRBJ2-3, with D uncertain. Germline values: CDR1 PRHDT, CDR2 FYEKMQ (reference sequence). There are 11 residues in the CDR3. V was cut by 5 bases and J by 6 bases, with 6 bases left in between.

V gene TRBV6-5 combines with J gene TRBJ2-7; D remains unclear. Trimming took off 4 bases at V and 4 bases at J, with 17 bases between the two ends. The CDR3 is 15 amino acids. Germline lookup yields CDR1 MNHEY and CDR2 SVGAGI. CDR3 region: CASSWAALTPYEQYF. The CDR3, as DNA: TGTGCCAGCAGTTGGGCGGCACTCACCCCTTACGAGCAGTACTTC.

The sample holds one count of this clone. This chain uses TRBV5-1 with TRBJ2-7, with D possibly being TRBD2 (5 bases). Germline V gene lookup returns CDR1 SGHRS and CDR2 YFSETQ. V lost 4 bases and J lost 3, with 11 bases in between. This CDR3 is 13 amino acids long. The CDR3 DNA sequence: TGCGCCAGCAGCATCGGACTCTTCTACGAGCAGTACTTC. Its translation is CASSIGLFYEQYF.